A single sample gave rise to the 20 T cell receptor beta chains below, sequenced in a study of shared clonotypes between healthy human individuals (dated by TCRdb to between 2020 and 2021). Libraries were prepared through the immunoSEQ multiplex PCR assay. TCRdb provides this immuneACCESS table in a form limited to in-frame rearrangements. Some clones are lacking; in checked studies, under half of them reflect an unresolved V gene, and why the rest are absent is not known. The sample data list about 560,000 clones, and around three quarters of these were observed just once. In total, the top ten clones hold about 12% of the sample. Source material: PBMCs. The receptor source for this set is a woman between 35 and 50 years old in good health. Some clones in this sample may be carry-over from other donors' samples.

The chain couples TRBV5-6 to TRBJ2-5; D is possibly TRBD1 (6 bases). Germline CDR1 and CDR2: SGHDT and YYEEEE. V gave up 3 bases and J gave up 4 bases, with 13 bases separating them. The CDR3 sequence is 14 residues long. CDR3 nucleotides: TGTGCCAGCAGCTACTATACAGGGATAGAGACCCAGTACTTC. Translation: CASSYYTGIETQYF.

This clone was counted once. The rearrangement uses TRBV4-1 and TRBJ1-4, with D unclear. V gave up 0 bases and J gave up 8 bases, with 10 bases separating them. Germline assignment: CDR1 MGHRA and CDR2 YSYEKL. The CDR3 is 14 amino acids. The CDR3 here is CASSQDPGLEKLFF. The DNA of the CDR3 is TGCGCCAGCAGCCAAGACCCGGGTTTGGAAAAACTGTTTTTT.

This chain uses TRBV7-6 with TRBJ2-1; 7 nucleotides agree with TRBD2. The trim removed 0 bases at V and 0 bases at J, leaving 11 bases unmatched. There are 19 residues in the CDR3. Germline CDR1 SGHVS, CDR2 FNYEAQ. The CDR3 here is CASSLAPSSGKSSYNEQFF. CDR3 sequence (DNA): TGTGCCAGCAGCTTAGCGCCCTCTAGCGGTAAAAGCTCCTACAATGAGCAGTTCTTC.

The chain couples TRBV5-1 to TRBJ2-3; D may be TRBD1 (5 bases). CDR1 is SGHRS, CDR2 YFSETQ, per germline. The V gene lost 2 bases and the J gene lost 6 bases, with 10 bases spanning the gap. This CDR3 is built from 13 residues. CDR3 sequence (DNA): TGCGCCAGCAGCTTTACAGGCGGTGATACGCAGTATTTT. Protein sequence: CASSFTGGDTQYF.

This chain links TRBV4-2 with TRBJ1-6; no reliable D call. The germline V gene encodes CDR1 LGHNA and CDR2 YNFKEQ. The V end was cut by 1 base, the J end by 5 bases, with 9 bases between. This CDR3 is 15 amino acids long. The CDR3 DNA sequence: TGTGCCAGCAGCCAAGTCTACGGAAATAATTCACCCCTCCACTTT. The encoded protein is CASSQVYGNNSPLHF.

This clone occurred a few times. The rearrangement links TRBV2 to TRBJ2-3, with D uncertain. The CDR3 loop spans 14 amino acids. V lost 5 bases, J lost 4 bases, and 13 bases lay in between. Germline V lookup: CDR1 SNHLY, CDR2 FYNNEI. CDR3 amino acids: CASSSGSPADTQYF. For the CDR3, the DNA is TGTGCCAGCAGTTCGGGTAGCCCGGCAGATACGCAGTATTTT.

As concerns this clone: This sequence may be a read error, since a much larger clone differs from it by one base. CDR3 DNA: TGTGCCAGCAGCTTAACGGGGTCATTCTCCTACGAGCAGCACTTC. Its protein is CASSLTGSFSYEQHF. The chain links TRBV7-2 to TRBJ2-7; D may be TRBD2 (5 bases). Germline V CDR1 and CDR2: SGHTA, FQGNSA. This CDR3 comprises 15 residues. The whole variable domain, remainder taken from reference TRBV7-2 and TRBJ2-7, is GAGVSQSPSNKVTEKGKDVELRCDPISGHTALYWYRQSLGQGLEFLIYFQGNSAPDKSGLPSDRFSAERTGGSVSTLTIQRTQQEDSAVYLCASSLTGSFSYEQHFGPGTRLTVT.

This rearrangement joins TRBV29-1 to TRBJ1-2; perhaps TRBD1 as D (6 bases). Trimming pared 5 bases from V and 4 bases from J, leaving 17 bases between. This CDR3 is built from 14 residues. Looked up from germline, CDR1 is SQVTM and CDR2 is ANQGSEA. In DNA, the CDR3 is TGCAGCGTTAAGACAGGCGGGGGTGGCTATGGCTACACCTTC. Amino acids: CSVKTGGGGYGYTF.

The chain combines TRBV28 with TRBJ2-2; D is possibly TRBD2 (6 bases). CDR1 and CDR2 from the germline V gene are MDHEN and SYDVKM. The ends were cut back, 2 bases at V and 2 bases at J, with 15 bases in the middle. There are 17 residues in the CDR3. The CDR3 DNA reads as TGTGCCAGCAGTTTAGGCGGGACCGGCTTTAACACCGGGGAGCTGTTTTTT. It translates to CASSLGGTGFNTGELFF.

The rearrangement links TRBV7-2 to TRBJ2-3, with 11 bases fitting TRBD2. The V and J ends lost 4 bases and 5 bases, in that order; junction bases with no gene match: 5. The CDR3 consists of 15 residues. Germline lookup yields CDR1 SGHTA and CDR2 FQGNSA. CDR3 in DNA: TGTGCCAGCAGCTCCCTGACTAGCGGGATAGATACGCAGTATTTT. It specifies CASSSLTSGIDTQYF.

This clone has only a few counts. V usage is TRBV10-3 and J usage is TRBJ2-1; D unresolved. CDR3 length: 12 amino acids. Germline values: CDR1 ENHRY, CDR2 SYGVKD. Between the trimmed V and J ends, which lost 2 bases and 5 bases, there was a span of 4 bases. Here the CDR3 reads CAISEANNEQFF. The CDR3 DNA is TGTGCCATCAGTGAGGCAAACAATGAGCAGTTCTTC.

About this clone: Other DNA sequences from this sample encode an identical CDR3 as well. J is TRBJ1-2 and V is TRBV2, with unresolved D. Germline-derived CDR1 and CDR2 are SNHLY and FYNNEI. V was pared by 6 bases and J by 4 bases, with 9 bases between. CDR3 length: 12 amino acids. In nucleotides, the CDR3 is TGTGCCAGCAGAGCTGCGAGCTATGGCTACACCTTC. Translating gives CASRAASYGYTF.

The V call is TRBV11-2, the J call TRBJ1-2; weak D call: TRBD1 (6 bases). Trimming left V 5 bases short and J 4 bases short, with 20 bases between. This CDR3 spans 16 amino acids. Germline V gives CDR1 SGHAT, CDR2 FQNNGV. The CDR3 loop is CASSAEGGARGYGYTF. CDR3 sequence (DNA): TGTGCCAGCAGCGCAGAGGGGGGGGCGCGCGGCTATGGCTACACCTTC. Supplemented by reference TRBV11-2 and TRBJ1-2, the full variable domain reads EAGVAQSPRYKIIEKRQSVAFWCNPISGHATLYWYQQILGQGPKLLIQFQNNGVVDDSQLPKDRFSAERLKGVDSTLKIQPAKLEDSAVYLCASSAEGGARGYGYTFGSGTRLTVV.

The chain employs TRBV7-2 and TRBJ2-1; unclear D gene. The CDR3 runs to 15 residues. CDR1 SGHTA and CDR2 FQGNSA come from the germline V gene. Trimming removed 5 bases at V and 7 bases at J, with 18 bases between. The CDR3 DNA is TGTGCCAGCAGCACATCGACAAATACTGGGAATGAGCAGTTCTTC. It codes for CASSTSTNTGNEQFF.

This clone was observed a single time. The J gene is TRBJ2-7, the V gene TRBV6-1; the D gene is possibly TRBD1 (5 bases). V shed 3 bases and J shed 2 bases, with 11 bases lying between them. This CDR3 region has 14 residues. Germline values: CDR1 MNHNS, CDR2 SASEGT. CDR3 nucleotide sequence: TGTGCCAGCAGTGACCAGGGTGCCACCTACGAGCAGTACTTC. Protein product: CASSDQGATYEQYF.

In this sample, this clone turned up once. The genes are TRBV29-1 and TRBJ2-3; TRBD1 agrees at 7 bases. The CDR3 runs 15 residues. Losses at the gene ends were 1 base for V and 3 bases for J; bases not matched to a gene: 7. Germline V CDR1 and CDR2: SQVTM, ANQGSEA. The CDR3 here is CSVEGGTAETDTQYF. The CDR3 DNA follows: TGCAGCGTTGAAGGGGGGACAGCGGAGACAGATACGCAGTATTTT.

This rearrangement joins TRBV5-1 to TRBJ2-7; the match to TRBD1 covers 7 bases. This CDR3 is 14 amino acids long. Germline V gene data show CDR1 as SGHRS and CDR2 as YFSETQ. The junction had 9 bases not matched to a gene; V was cut back by 0 bases and J by 9 bases. CDR3 loop: CASSLEPGQQSQYF. In DNA, the CDR3 is TGCGCCAGCAGCTTGGAGCCGGGACAGCAATCGCAGTACTTC.

This chain joins TRBV28 and TRBJ2-2; 10 bases map to TRBD1. Germline lookup yields CDR1 MDHEN and CDR2 SYDVKM. This CDR3 comprises 14 residues. The V and J ends lost 8 bases and 6 bases, in that order; junction bases with no gene match: 6. The CDR3 DNA sequence: TGTGCCAGCGTAAGAGACAGGGGGCCCGGGGAGCTGTTTTTT. Translation gives CASVRDRGPGELFF.

The rearrangement uses TRBV7-3 and TRBJ2-2; TRBD1 matches at 9 bases. CDR3 size: 14 residues. Per germline, CDR1 SGHTA and CDR2 FQGTGA. J lost 5 bases, V lost 6 bases, and 4 bases had no gene match. The CDR3 region has the DNA TGTGCCAGCAGGTCGACAGGGGGTACCGGGGAGCTGTTTTTT. Protein product: CASRSTGGTGELFF. Full variable domain (missing parts from reference TRBV7-3 and TRBJ2-2): GAGVSQTPSNKVTEKGKYVELRCDPISGHTALYWYRQSLGQGPEFLIYFQGTGAADDSGLPNDRFFAVRPEGSVSTLKIQRTERGDSAVYLCASRSTGGTGELFFGEGSRLTVL.

There are a few counts of this clone. V and J are TRBV5-4 and TRBJ2-7; 8 positions agree with TRBD2. V dropped 9 bases and J dropped 2; count of bases not matched to a gene: 10. CDR3 size: 14 residues. Germline V CDR1 and CDR2: SGHNT, YYREEE (reference sequence). CDR3 nucleotide sequence: TGTGCCATGGGTCGCGGGGGGCGCACCTACGAGCAGTACTTC. Its translation: CAMGRGGRTYEQYF.